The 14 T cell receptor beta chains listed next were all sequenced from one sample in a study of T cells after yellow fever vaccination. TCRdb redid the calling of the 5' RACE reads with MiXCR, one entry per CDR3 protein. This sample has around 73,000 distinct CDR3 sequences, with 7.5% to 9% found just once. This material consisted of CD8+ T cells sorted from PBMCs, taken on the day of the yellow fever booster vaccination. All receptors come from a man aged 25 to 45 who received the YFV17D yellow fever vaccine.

The CDR3 nucleotides read TGTGCCGGGGCTCATCTAAGATCCAATGAGCAGTTCTTC. Protein product: CAGAHLRSNEQFF. The rearrangement uses TRBV11-2 and TRBJ2-1; possibly TRBD1 for D (5 bases). The CDR3 is made up of 13 amino acids. Per the germline V gene, CDR1 is SGHAT and CDR2 is FQNNGV. V was pared by 11 bases and J by 6 bases, with 17 bases between.

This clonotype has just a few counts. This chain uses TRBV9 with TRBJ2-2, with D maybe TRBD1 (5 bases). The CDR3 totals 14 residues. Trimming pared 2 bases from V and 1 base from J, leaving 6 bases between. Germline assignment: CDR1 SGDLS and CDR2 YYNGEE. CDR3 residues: CASSVGQNTGELFF. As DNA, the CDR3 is TGTGCCAGCAGCGTCGGACAGAACACCGGGGAGCTGTTTTTT.

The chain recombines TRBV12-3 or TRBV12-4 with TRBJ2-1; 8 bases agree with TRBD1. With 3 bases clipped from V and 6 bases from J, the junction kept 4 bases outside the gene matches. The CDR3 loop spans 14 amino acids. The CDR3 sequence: CASSFWDRSNEQFF. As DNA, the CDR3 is TGTGCCAGCAGTTTCTGGGACAGGTCCAATGAGCAGTTCTTC.

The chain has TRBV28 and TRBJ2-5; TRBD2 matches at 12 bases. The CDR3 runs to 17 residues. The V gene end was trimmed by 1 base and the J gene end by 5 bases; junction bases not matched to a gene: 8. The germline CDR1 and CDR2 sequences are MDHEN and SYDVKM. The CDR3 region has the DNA TGTGCCAGCAGTTTATTCGGCCGACTAGCGGGAGATGAGACCCAGTACTTC. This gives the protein CASSLFGRLAGDETQYF.

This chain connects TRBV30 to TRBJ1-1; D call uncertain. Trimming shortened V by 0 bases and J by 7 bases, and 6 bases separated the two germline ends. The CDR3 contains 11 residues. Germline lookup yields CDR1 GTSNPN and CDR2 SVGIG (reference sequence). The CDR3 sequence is CAWSVQNEAFF. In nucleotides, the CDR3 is TGTGCCTGGAGTGTCCAGAATGAAGCTTTCTTT.

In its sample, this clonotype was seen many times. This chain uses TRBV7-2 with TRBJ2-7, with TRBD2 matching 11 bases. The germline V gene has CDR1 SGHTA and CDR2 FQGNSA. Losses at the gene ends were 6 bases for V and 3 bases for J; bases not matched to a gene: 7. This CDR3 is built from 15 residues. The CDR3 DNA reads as TGTGCCAGCAGTTATGTAGCGGGAGGGATCTACGAGCAGTACTTC. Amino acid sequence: CASSYVAGGIYEQYF.

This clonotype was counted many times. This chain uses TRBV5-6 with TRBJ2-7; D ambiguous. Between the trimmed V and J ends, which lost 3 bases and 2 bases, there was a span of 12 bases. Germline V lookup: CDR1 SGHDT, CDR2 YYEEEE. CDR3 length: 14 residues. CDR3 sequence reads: CASSWAAGAYEQYF. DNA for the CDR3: TGTGCCAGCAGCTGGGCTGCAGGCGCCTACGAGCAGTACTTC.

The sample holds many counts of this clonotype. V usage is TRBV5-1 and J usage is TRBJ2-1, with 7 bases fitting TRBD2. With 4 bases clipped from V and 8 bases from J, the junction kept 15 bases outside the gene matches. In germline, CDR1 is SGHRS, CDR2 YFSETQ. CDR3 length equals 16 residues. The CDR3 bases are TGCGCCAGCAGCGGGGGGGTTGGGTCGCAAGAGGATGAGCAGTTCTTC. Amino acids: CASSGGVGSQEDEQFF.

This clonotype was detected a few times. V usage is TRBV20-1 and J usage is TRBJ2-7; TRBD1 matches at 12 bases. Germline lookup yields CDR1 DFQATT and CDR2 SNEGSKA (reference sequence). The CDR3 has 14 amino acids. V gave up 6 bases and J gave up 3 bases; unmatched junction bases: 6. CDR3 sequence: CSASGTGGYYEQYF. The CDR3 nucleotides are TGCAGTGCCTCCGGGACAGGGGGCTACTACGAGCAGTACTTC.

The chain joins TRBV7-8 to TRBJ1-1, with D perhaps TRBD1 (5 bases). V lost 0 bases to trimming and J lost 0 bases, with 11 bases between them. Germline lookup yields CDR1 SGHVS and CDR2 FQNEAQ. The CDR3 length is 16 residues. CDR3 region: CASSLAQGPMNTEAFF. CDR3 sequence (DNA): TGTGCCAGCAGCTTAGCTCAGGGCCCAATGAACACTGAAGCTTTCTTT.

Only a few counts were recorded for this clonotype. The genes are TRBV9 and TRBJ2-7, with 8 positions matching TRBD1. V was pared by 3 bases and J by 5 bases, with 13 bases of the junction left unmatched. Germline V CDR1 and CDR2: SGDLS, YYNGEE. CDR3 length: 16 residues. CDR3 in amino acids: CASSGNPGGAFHEQYF. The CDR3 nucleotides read TGTGCCAGCAGCGGGAACCCAGGGGGCGCGTTTCACGAGCAGTACTTC.

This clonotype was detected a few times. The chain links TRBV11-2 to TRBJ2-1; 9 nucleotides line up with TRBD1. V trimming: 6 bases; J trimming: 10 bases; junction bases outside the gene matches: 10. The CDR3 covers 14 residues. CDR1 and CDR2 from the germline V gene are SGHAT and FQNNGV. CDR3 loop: CASRPGQGFAEQFF. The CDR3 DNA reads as TGTGCCAGCAGGCCGGGACAGGGTTTCGCGGAGCAGTTCTTC. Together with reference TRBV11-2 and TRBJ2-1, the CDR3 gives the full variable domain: EAGVAQSPRYKIIEKRQSVAFWCNPISGHATLYWYQQILGQGPKLLIQFQNNGVVDDSQLPKDRFSAERLKGVDSTLKIQPAKLEDSAVYLCASRPGQGFAEQFFGPGTRLTVL.

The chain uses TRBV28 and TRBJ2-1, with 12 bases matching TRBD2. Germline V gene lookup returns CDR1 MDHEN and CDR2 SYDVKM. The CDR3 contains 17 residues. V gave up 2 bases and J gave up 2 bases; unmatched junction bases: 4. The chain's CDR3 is CASSLETSGSTYNEQFF. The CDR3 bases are TGTGCCAGCAGTTTAGAGACTAGCGGGAGTACCTACAATGAGCAGTTCTTC.

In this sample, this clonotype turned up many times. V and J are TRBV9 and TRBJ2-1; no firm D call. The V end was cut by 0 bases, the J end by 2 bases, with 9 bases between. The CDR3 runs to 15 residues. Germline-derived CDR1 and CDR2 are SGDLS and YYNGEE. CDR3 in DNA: TGTGCCAGCAGCGTAGATTCGTCAGCCTACAATGAGCAGTTCTTC. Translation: CASSVDSSAYNEQFF. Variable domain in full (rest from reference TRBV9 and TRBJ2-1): DSGVTQTPKHLITATGQRVTLRCSPRSGDLSVYWYQQSLDQGLQFLIQYYNGEERAKGNILERFSAQQFPDLHSELNLSSLELGDSALYFCASSVDSSAYNEQFFGPGTRLTVL.